This is a list of T cell receptor beta chains from one sample in a study of T cells in Graves' hyperthyroidism and ophthalmopathy. TCRdb independently ran MiXCR on the multiplex PCR reads; one entry per CDR3 protein. The top ten clones hold more than 4.5% of a sample with about 420,000 distinct CDR3 sequences, about 13% of them seen once. The sample consisted of blood. All receptors come from a woman younger than 30 with Graves' hyperthyroidism. Each CDR3 is given with its conserved first and last residue. D genes are given only for firm matches. Rows give clone size only sometimes, using once, few, many, or a class for an expanded clone.

>TRBD1|TRBJ1-2|TRBV27|-|12
CASRDRAYGYTF
TGTGCCAGCCGAGACAGGGCCTATGGCTACACCTTC
>TRBD1|TRBJ2-7|TRBV6-2/TRBV6-3|-|15
CASSYDRGFTYEQYF
TGTGCCAGCAGCTACGACAGGGGGTTCACCTACGAGCAGTACTTC
>-|TRBJ1-3|TRBV28|-|19
CASSFGIVQDGLSGNTIYF
TGTGCCAGCAGTTTTGGCATAGTTCAGGACGGACTCTCTGGAAACACCATATATTTT
>-|TRBJ1-5|TRBV30|-|13
CAWSSQGNQPQHF
TGTGCCTGGAGTAGTCAGGGCAATCAGCCCCAGCATTTT
>TRBD1|TRBJ1-2|TRBV4-3|-|15
CASSQDRQGLYGYTF
TGCGCCAGCAGCCAAGACCGACAGGGACTTTATGGCTACACCTTC
>TRBD1|TRBJ1-2|TRBV28|few|15
CASSSPPTGNYGYTF
TGTGCCAGCAGTTCACCCCCGACAGGGAACTATGGCTACACCTTC
>TRBD1|TRBJ2-7|TRBV20-1|many|15
CSARDTGTGSYEQYF
TGCAGTGCTAGAGATACAGGGACAGGATCCTACGAGCAGTACTTC
>TRBD2|TRBJ2-1|TRBV12-5|many|18
CASGLVLLAGSSYNEQFF
TGTGCTAGTGGTTTGGTACTTCTAGCGGGGAGCTCCTACAATGAGCAGTTCTTC
>TRBD1|TRBJ2-7|TRBV5-1|-|14
CASSSRQGFYEQYF
TGCGCCAGCAGCTCACGACAGGGCTTCTACGAGCAGTACTTC
>-|TRBJ1-1|TRBV25-1|-|15
CASSDPLRGGTEAFF
TGTGCCAGCAGTGATCCCCTGAGGGGGGGAACTGAAGCTTTCTTT
>TRBD2|TRBJ2-7|TRBV7-9|-|15
CASSLELAGHNEQYF
TGCGCCAGCAGCTTGGAACTAGCGGGGCACAATGAGCAGTACTTC
>-|TRBJ1-2|TRBV4-3|-|15
CASSQTRTVPYGYTF
TGCGCCAGCAGCCAAACGAGGACAGTCCCCTATGGCTACACCTTC
>TRBD1|TRBJ2-7|TRBV5-6|many|12
CASSRTGDEQYF
TGTGCCAGCAGCCGCACAGGGGACGAGCAGTACTTC
>-|TRBJ2-7|TRBV20-1|many|13
CSARDYQAYEQYF
TGCAGTGCTAGAGATTACCAGGCCTACGAGCAGTACTTC
>-|TRBJ1-6|TRBV5-1|few|17
CASSPDSPSSYNSPLHF
TGCGCCAGCAGCCCCGACAGTCCGAGCTCCTATAATTCACCCCTCCACTTT
>-|TRBJ2-3|TRBV15|many|14
CATSIEESTDTQYF
TGTGCCACCAGCATAGAGGAGAGCACAGATACGCAGTATTTT
>TRBD1|TRBJ2-5|TRBV12-3/TRBV12-4|many|14
CASNAGTGRETQYF
TGTGCCAGCAATGCCGGGACAGGGCGCGAGACCCAGTACTTC
>TRBD1|TRBJ1-1|TRBV6-8|many|17
CASSDRHRDRQNTEAFF
TGTGCCAGCAGTGACCGCCATCGGGACAGGCAGAACACTGAAGCTTTCTTT
>-|TRBJ2-1|TRBV7-2|many|16
CASSLAGGGTYNEQFF
TGTGCCAGCAGCTTAGCTGGGGGCGGGACCTACAATGAGCAGTTCTTC
>TRBD1|TRBJ2-7|TRBV28|many|14
CASRPGQTVYEQYF
TGTGCCAGCAGACCGGGACAGACTGTTTACGAGCAGTACTTC
>TRBD2|TRBJ2-3|TRBV13|-|13
CTSSLGGRDTQYF
TGTACCAGCAGCTTAGGCGGGAGAGATACGCAGTATTTT
>-|TRBJ2-7|TRBV6-1|-|13
CASKVGWTYEQYF
TGTGCCAGCAAGGTAGGGTGGACCTACGAGCAGTACTTC
>-|TRBJ1-3|TRBV15|-|15
CATSRDLGPGNTIYF
TGTGCCACCAGCAGAGATCTTGGCCCTGGAAACACCATATATTTT
>TRBD2|TRBJ2-1|TRBV7-9|many|16
CASSRQSGTSLNEQFF
TGTGCCAGCAGCCGCCAAAGCGGGACTAGTCTGAATGAGCAGTTCTTC
>TRBD1|TRBJ2-7|TRBV12-5|few|14
CASGPGTGLNEQYF
TGTGCTAGTGGCCCCGGGACAGGCTTGAATGAGCAGTACTTC
>-|TRBJ2-1|TRBV7-9|many|15
CASSLVGEVYNEQFF
TGTGCCAGCAGCTTAGTGGGGGAGGTCTACAATGAGCAGTTCTTC
>-|TRBJ1-1|TRBV4-3|many|15
CASSQEGGNRIEAFF
TGCGCCAGCAGCCAGGAGGGGGGAAATAGAATTGAAGCTTTCTTT
>-|TRBJ1-6|TRBV27|-|14
CASKNSIYNSPLHF
TGTGCCAGCAAGAACAGCATCTATAATTCACCCCTCCACTTT
>-|TRBJ1-1|TRBV7-2|-|13
CASSLDTYTEAFF
TGTGCCAGCAGCCTAGACACCTACACTGAAGCTTTCTTT
>-|TRBJ1-2|TRBV20-1|many|11
CSSRAAWGYTF
TGCAGCTCAAGGGCGGCGTGGGGCTACACCTTC
>TRBD1|TRBJ2-4|TRBV27|many|17
CASSLSPAQGVRSIQYF
TGTGCCAGCAGTTTATCGCCAGCACAGGGGGTGCGGAGCATTCAGTACTTC
>TRBD2|TRBJ2-1|TRBV2|many|18
CASSSLGGTSGSTNEQFF
TGTGCCAGCAGCTCCCTAGGCGGGACTAGCGGGAGTACGAATGAGCAGTTCTTC
>TRBD2|TRBJ2-1|TRBV12-3/TRBV12-4|many|15
CASSPRLAGYNEQFF
TGTGCCAGCAGTCCCCGACTAGCGGGGTACAATGAGCAGTTCTTC
>TRBD1|TRBJ2-7|TRBV6-1|-|15
CASSPRQGASTEQYF
TGTGCCAGCAGTCCAAGACAGGGGGCGTCAACCGAGCAGTACTTC
>-|TRBJ2-1|TRBV9|-|16
CASSVGGSFSYNEQFF
TGTGCCAGCAGCGTAGGAGGCTCCTTCTCCTACAATGAGCAGTTCTTC
>TRBD1|TRBJ1-5|TRBV20-1|few|14
CSASPDRADQPQHF
TGCAGTGCTAGCCCTGACAGGGCGGATCAGCCCCAGCATTTT
>-|TRBJ1-1|TRBV12-3/TRBV12-4|many|12
CASSLPGSEAFF
TGTGCCAGCAGTTTACCAGGTTCTGAAGCTTTCTTT
>TRBD1|TRBJ2-1|TRBV7-6|few|15
CASSPGTDSYNEQFF
TGTGCCAGCAGCCCCGGGACAGACTCCTACAATGAGCAGTTCTTC
>-|TRBJ2-3|TRBV12-3/TRBV12-4|-|13
CASSWVIRDTQYF
TGTGCCAGCAGTTGGGTGATTCGGGATACGCAGTATTTT
>-|TRBJ2-7|TRBV27|many|14
CASSLSSNSYEQYF
TGTGCCAGCAGTTTATCGTCGAATTCGTACGAGCAGTACTTC
>TRBD2|TRBJ2-3|TRBV20-1|once|14
CSASRTSTADSQYF
TGCAGTGCTAGTCGGACTAGTACAGCAGATTCGCAGTATTTT
>-|TRBJ2-7|TRBV20-1|few|12
CSARERPYEQYF
TGCAGTGCTAGGGAGCGACCCTACGAGCAGTACTTC
>-|TRBJ2-7|TRBV14|many|13
CASSRDLTYEQYF
TGTGCCAGCAGCCGGGACTTAACCTACGAGCAGTACTTC
>TRBD1|TRBJ1-3|TRBV2|many|14
CASIRDRAGNTIYF
TGTGCCAGCATCAGGGACAGGGCTGGAAACACCATATATTTT
>-|TRBJ2-1|TRBV12-3/TRBV12-4|-|14
CASRDDSTAPEQFF
TGTGCCAGCAGGGACGACTCAACAGCACCTGAGCAGTTCTTC
>-|TRBJ2-5|TRBV28|many|13
CASLFGGQETQYF
TGTGCCAGCTTGTTTGGGGGTCAAGAGACCCAGTACTTC
>TRBD2|TRBJ2-3|TRBV13|many|18
CASSLPGGSGSGTDTQYF
TGTGCCAGCAGCTTGCCCGGTGGGAGCGGGAGTGGCACAGATACGCAGTATTTT